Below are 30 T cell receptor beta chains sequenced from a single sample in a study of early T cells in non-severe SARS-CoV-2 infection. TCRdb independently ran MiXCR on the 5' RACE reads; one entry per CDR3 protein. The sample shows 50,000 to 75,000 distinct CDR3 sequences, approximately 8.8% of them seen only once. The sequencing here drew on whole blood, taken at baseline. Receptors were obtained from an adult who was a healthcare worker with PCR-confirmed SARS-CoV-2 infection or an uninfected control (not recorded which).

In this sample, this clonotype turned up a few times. The CDR3 nucleotides read TGTGCCAGCAGGATGGTCCAGGGAAACTATGGCTACACCTTC. Translated: CASRMVQGNYGYTF. The chain is built from TRBV27 and TRBJ1-2; a possible D gene is TRBD1 (5 bases). V shed 6 bases and J shed 2 bases, with 13 bases lying between them. CDR1 and CDR2 from the germline V gene are MNHEY and SMNVEV (reference sequence). The CDR3 is made up of 14 amino acids.

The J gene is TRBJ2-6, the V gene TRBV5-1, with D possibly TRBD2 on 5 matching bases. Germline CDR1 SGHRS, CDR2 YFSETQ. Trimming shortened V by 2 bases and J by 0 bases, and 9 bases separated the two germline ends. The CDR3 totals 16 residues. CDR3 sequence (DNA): TGCGCCAGCAGCTTCGGACTCCTCTCTGGGGCCAACGTCCTGACTTTC. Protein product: CASSFGLLSGANVLTF.

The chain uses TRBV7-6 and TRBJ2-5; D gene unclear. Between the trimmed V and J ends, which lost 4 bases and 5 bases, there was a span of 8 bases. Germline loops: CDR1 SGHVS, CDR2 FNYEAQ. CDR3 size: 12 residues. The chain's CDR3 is CASSSRAETQYF. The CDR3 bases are TGTGCCAGCAGCTCCCGGGCGGAGACCCAGTACTTC. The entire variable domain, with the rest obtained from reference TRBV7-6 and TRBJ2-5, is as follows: GAGVSQSPRYKVTKRGQDVALRCDPISGHVSLYWYRQALGQGPEFLTYFNYEAQQDKSGLPNDRFSAERPEGSISTLTIQRTEQRDSAMYRCASSSRAETQYFGPGTRLLVL.

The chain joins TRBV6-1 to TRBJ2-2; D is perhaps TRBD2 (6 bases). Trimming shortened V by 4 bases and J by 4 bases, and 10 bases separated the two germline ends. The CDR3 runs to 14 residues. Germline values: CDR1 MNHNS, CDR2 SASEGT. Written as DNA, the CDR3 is TGTGCCAGCAGTGTTTTCGGGGGCACCGGGGAGCTGTTTTTT. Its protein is CASSVFGGTGELFF.

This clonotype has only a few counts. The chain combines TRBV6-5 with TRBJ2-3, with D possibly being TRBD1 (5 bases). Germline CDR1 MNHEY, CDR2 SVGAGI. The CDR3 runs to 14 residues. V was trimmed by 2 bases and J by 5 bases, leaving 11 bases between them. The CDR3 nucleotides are TGTGCCAGCAGTTACGCAGGGTGGGGAGATACGCAGTATTTT. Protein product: CASSYAGWGDTQYF.

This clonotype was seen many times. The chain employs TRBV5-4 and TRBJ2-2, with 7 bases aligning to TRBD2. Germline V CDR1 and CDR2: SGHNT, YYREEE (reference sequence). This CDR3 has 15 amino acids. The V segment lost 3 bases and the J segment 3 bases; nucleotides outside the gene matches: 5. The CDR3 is CASSSRLAHTGELFF. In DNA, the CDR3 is TGTGCCAGCAGCTCCCGACTAGCTCACACCGGGGAGCTGTTTTTT.

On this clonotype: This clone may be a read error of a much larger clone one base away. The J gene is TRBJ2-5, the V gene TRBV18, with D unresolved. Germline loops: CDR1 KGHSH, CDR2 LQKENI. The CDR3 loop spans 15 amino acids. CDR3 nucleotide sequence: TGTACCAGCTCACTATACGGGTCATTCCAAGAGACCCAGTACTTC. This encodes CTSSLYGSFQETQYF.

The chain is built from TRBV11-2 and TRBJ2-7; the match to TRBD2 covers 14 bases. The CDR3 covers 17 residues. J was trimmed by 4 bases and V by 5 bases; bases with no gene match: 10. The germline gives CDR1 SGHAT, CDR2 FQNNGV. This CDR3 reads CASSLYGTSGSPYEQYF. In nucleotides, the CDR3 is TGTGCCAGCAGCCTTTACGGGACTAGCGGGAGCCCTTACGAGCAGTACTTC.

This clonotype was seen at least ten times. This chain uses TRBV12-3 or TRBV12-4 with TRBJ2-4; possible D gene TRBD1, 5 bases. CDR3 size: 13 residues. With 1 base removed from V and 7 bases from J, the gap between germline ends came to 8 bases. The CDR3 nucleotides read TGTGCCAGCAGTTTAGAGGGGAAGAACATTCAGTACTTC. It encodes CASSLEGKNIQYF.

The DNA of the CDR3 is TGTGCCAGCAGCTTAAACGCAGACTATGGCTACACCTTC. Its protein is CASSLNADYGYTF. The gene calls are TRBV7-2 and TRBJ1-2; D gene ambiguous. V lost 2 bases and J lost 3, with 7 bases in between. This CDR3 contains 13 residues. Germline V gene lookup returns CDR1 SGHTA and CDR2 FQGNSA.

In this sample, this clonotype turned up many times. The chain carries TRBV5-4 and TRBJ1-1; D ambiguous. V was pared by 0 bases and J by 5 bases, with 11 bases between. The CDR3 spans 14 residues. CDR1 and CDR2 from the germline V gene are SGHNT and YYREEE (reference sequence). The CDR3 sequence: CASSLGRRGTEAFF. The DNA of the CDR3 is TGTGCCAGCAGCTTGGGACGGCGAGGAACTGAAGCTTTCTTT.

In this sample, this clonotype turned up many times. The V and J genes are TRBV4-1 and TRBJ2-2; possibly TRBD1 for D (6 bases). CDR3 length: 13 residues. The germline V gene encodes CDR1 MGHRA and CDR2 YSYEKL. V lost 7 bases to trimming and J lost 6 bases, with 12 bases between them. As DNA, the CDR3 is TGCGCCAGCAATGGCCCAGGGGCCGGGGAGCTGTTTTTT. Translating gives CASNGPGAGELFF.

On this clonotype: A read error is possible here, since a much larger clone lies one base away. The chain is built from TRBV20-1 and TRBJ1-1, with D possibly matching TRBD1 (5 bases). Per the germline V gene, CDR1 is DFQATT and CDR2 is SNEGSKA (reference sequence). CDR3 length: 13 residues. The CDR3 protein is CSTSQGIETEAFF. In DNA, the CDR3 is TGCAGTACTAGTCAGGGAATAGAAACTGAAGCTTTCTTT.

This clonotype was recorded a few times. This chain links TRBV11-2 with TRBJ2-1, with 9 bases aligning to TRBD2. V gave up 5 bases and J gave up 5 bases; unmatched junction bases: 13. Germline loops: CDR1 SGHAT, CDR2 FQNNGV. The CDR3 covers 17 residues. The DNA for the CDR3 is TGTGCCAGCAGCACAGGGGTTCGCAGCGGGAGGAACAATGAGCAGTTCTTC. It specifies CASSTGVRSGRNNEQFF.

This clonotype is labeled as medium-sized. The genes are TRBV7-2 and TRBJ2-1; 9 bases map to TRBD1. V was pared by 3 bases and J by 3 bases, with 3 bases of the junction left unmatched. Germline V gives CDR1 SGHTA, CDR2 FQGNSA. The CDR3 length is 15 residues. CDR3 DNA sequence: TGTGCCAGCAGCTTTGGACAGGGGAACTACAATGAGCAGTTCTTC. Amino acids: CASSFGQGNYNEQFF. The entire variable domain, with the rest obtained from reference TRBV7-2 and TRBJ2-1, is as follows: GAGVSQSPSNKVTEKGKDVELRCDPISGHTALYWYRQSLGQGLEFLIYFQGNSAPDKSGLPSDRFSAERTGGSVSTLTIQRTQQEDSAVYLCASSFGQGNYNEQFFGPGTRLTVL.

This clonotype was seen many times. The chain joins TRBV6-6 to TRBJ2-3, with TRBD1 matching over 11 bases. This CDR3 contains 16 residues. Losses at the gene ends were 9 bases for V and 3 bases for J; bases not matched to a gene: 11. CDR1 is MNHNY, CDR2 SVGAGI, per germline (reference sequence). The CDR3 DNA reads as TGTGCCAGTCACCGAGGAGGGACAGGGGGGACAGATACGCAGTATTTT. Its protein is CASHRGGTGGTDTQYF.

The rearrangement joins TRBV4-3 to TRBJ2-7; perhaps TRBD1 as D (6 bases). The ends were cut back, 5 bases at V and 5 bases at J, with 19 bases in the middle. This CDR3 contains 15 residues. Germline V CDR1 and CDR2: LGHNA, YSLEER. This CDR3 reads CASSEVRGKWDEQYF. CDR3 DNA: TGCGCCAGCAGCGAAGTCAGGGGCAAGTGGGACGAGCAGTACTTC.

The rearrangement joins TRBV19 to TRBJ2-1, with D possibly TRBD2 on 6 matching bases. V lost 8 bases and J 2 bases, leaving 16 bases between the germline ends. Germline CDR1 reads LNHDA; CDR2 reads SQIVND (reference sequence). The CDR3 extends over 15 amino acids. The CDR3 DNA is TGTGCCAGTTCCCCAAGGAGGGCCCCCTACAATGAGCAGTTCTTC. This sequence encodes CASSPRRAPYNEQFF.

CDR3 protein: CASGFNSPLHF. The CDR3 nucleotides read TGTGCCAGCGGCTTTAATTCACCCCTCCACTTT. This chain links TRBV6-5 with TRBJ1-6; D unresolved. CDR1 MNHEY and CDR2 SVGAGI come from the germline V gene. V dropped 8 bases and J dropped 6 bases, with 5 bases sitting between them. This CDR3 contains 11 residues.

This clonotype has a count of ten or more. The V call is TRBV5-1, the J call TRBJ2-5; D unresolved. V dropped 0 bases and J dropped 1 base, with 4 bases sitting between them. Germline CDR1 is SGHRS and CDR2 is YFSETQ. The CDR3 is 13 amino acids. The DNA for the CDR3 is TGCGCCAGCAGCTTGGGCTCCCAAGAGACCCAGTACTTC. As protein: CASSLGSQETQYF.

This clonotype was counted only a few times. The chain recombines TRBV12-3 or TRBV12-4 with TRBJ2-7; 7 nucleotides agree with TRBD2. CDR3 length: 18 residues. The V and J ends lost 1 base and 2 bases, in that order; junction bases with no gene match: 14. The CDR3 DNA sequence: TGTGCCAGCAGTTTAGTTCCCGGGGCAGCGGGAAGTGCCTACGAGCAGTACTTC. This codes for CASSLVPGAAGSAYEQYF.

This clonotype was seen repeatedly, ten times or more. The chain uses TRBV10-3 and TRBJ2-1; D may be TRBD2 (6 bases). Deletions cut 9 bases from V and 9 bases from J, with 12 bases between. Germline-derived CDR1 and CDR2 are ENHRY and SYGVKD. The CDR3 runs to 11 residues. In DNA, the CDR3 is TGTGCCATAGGCCGGGGAGGTGAGCAGTTCTTC. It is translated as CAIGRGGEQFF.

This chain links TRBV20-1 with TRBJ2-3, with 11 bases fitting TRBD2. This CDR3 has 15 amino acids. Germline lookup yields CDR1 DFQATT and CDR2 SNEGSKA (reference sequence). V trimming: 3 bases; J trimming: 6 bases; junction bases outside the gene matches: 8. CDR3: CSARDSGRGMDTQYF. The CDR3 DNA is TGCAGTGCTAGGGATAGCGGGAGGGGGATGGATACGCAGTATTTT.

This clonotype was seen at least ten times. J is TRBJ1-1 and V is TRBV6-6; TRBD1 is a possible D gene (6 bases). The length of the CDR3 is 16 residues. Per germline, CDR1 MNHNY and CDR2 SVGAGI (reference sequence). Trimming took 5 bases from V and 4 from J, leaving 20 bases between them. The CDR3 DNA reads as TGTGCCAGCAGTATAACTGGAGGGGGTCTGGGCACTGAAGCTTTCTTT. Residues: CASSITGGGLGTEAFF.

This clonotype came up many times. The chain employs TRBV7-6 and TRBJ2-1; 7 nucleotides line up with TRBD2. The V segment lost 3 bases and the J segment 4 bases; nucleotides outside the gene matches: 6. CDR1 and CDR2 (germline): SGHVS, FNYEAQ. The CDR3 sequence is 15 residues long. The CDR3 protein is CASSFGGGPYNEQFF. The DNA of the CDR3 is TGTGCCAGCAGCTTCGGGGGAGGGCCATACAATGAGCAGTTCTTC.

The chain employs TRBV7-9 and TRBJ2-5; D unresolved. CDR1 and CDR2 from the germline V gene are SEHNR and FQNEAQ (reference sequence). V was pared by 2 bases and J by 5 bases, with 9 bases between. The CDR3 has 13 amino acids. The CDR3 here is CASSLRRVETQYF. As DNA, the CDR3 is TGTGCCAGCAGCTTACGGAGAGTGGAGACCCAGTACTTC.

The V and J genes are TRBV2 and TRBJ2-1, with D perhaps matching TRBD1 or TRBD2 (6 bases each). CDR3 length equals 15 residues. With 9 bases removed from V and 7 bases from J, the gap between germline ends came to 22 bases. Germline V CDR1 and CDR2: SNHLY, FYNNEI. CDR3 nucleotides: TGTGCCAGGGGGGGCTCTAGCCCGACGGGGAATGAGCAGTTCTTC. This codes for CARGGSSPTGNEQFF.

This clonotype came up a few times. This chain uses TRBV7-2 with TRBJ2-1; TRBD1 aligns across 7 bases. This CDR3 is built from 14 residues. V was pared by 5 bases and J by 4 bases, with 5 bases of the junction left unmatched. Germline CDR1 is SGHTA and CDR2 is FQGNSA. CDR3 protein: CASSTVTGYNEQFF. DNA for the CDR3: TGTGCCAGCAGCACCGTGACAGGGTACAATGAGCAGTTCTTC. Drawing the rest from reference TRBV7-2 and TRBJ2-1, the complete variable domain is GAGVSQSPSNKVTEKGKDVELRCDPISGHTALYWYRQSLGQGLEFLIYFQGNSAPDKSGLPSDRFSAERTGGSVSTLTIQRTQQEDSAVYLCASSTVTGYNEQFFGPGTRLTVL.

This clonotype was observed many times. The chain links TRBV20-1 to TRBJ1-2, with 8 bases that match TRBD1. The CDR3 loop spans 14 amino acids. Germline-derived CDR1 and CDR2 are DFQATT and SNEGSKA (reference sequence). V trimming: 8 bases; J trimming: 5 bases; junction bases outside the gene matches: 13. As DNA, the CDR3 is TGCAGTCTCTCGACCGGGACAGGTGATTATGGCTACACCTTC. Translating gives CSLSTGTGDYGYTF.

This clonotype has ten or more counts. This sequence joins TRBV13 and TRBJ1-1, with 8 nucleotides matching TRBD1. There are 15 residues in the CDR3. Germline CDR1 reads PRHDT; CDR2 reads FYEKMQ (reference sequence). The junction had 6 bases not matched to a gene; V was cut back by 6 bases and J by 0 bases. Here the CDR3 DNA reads TGTGCCAGCAGTTTTCGGGACAGGCTGAACACTGAAGCTTTCTTT. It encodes CASSFRDRLNTEAFF.